This T cell receptor (beta chain) is drawn from a study of blood T cell repertoires in COVID-19. Germline assignment: CDR1 SGHNT and CDR2 YYREEE (reference sequence). V shed 4 bases, J shed 6 bases, and the junction held 15 bases outside the gene matches. The CDR3 length is 16 residues. As processed by the authors: Reference gene primer amplification in the assay estimated nucleated cell counts. The assay was immunoSEQ multiplex PCR, and TCRdb's table has in-frame clones only and misses some. The V and J calls and clone size are taken from that table; D and trimming were inferred from the DNA. The table records some 180,000 clones, 80% to 85% of them present only once.

This sequence joins TRBV5-4 and TRBJ1-2; TRBD1 agrees at 7 bases. The receptor comes from a man between 65 and 79 years old with active or convalescent COVID-19. Sequenced input: peripheral blood. CDR3 sequence reads: CASSNKDRSYTDGYTF. The DNA for the CDR3 is TGTGCCAGCAGCAACAAGGACAGGTCGTATACGGATGGCTACACCTTC.